This T cell receptor beta chain was identified in a study of T cell changes during pregnancy in multiple sclerosis. TCRdb's table, derived via immunoSEQ multiplex PCR, lists solely in-frame clones and lacks some. The sample has under 40,000 clones; 90% are singletons. Trimming removed 4 bases from V and 6 bases from J; junction bases left unmatched: 4. CDR3 length: 14 amino acids. Germline assignment: CDR1 ENHRY and CDR2 SYGVKD. The rearrangement links TRBV10-3 to TRBJ1-2; 11 bases are a match to TRBD1. Sequenced here: CD8+ T cells from peripheral blood mononuclear cells, sampled after pregnancy. This TCR was recovered from a female donor with multiple sclerosis, enrolled in a pregnancy study. CDR3 loop: CAISAGQGVDGYTF. CDR3 nucleotide sequence: TGTGCCATCAGTGCGGGACAGGGGGTGGATGGCTACACCTTC.